These T cell receptor beta chains were read from a single sample in a study of cytomegalovirus exposure and HLA in healthy donors. Using immunoSEQ multiplex PCR, the repertoire was profiled, and TCRdb retains in-frame clones only, with some absent. The sample holds about 240,000 clones, roughly 82% seen once. Sequencing was done on a sample of PBMCs. These receptors came from a woman aged 40 to 55 in good health and CMV-seropositive. Each CDR3 is given with its conserved first and last residue. A D gene is named only where the DNA matches it firmly. Expanded clones are given a class, and other clones once, few, many or no size at all.

clone size: NA; J gene: TRBJ1-2; CDR3 length: 13; D gene: NA; V gene: TRBV6-5; CDR3 protein: CASRGTVNYGYTF; CDR3 DNA: TGTGCCAGCAGGGGGACTGTGAACTATGGCTACACCTTC
clone size: NA; J gene: TRBJ2-1; CDR3 length: 15; D gene: TRBD2; V gene: TRBV18; CDR3 protein: CASSPRGLAGEKQFF; CDR3 DNA: TGTGCCAGCTCACCAAGGGGACTAGCGGGAGAGAAACAGTTCTTC
clone size: NA; J gene: TRBJ1-2; CDR3 length: 14; D gene: NA; V gene: TRBV10-3; CDR3 protein: CAIMRGGQGYGYTF; CDR3 DNA: TGTGCCATCATGAGGGGGGGCCAGGGCTATGGCTACACCTTC
clone size: NA; J gene: TRBJ1-2; CDR3 length: 12; D gene: TRBD1; V gene: TRBV10-3; CDR3 protein: CAIGGTGRGYTF; CDR3 DNA: TGTGCCATAGGGGGGACAGGGAGAGGCTACACCTTC
clone size: NA; J gene: TRBJ2-1; CDR3 length: 18; D gene: TRBD2; V gene: TRBV9; CDR3 protein: CASSPTSGGRSSYNEQFF; CDR3 DNA: TGTGCCAGCAGCCCCACTAGCGGGGGGCGGAGCTCCTACAATGAGCAGTTCTTC
clone size: NA; J gene: TRBJ1-3; CDR3 length: 16; D gene: NA; V gene: TRBV15; CDR3 protein: CATSRGGGNSGNTIYF; CDR3 DNA: TGTGCCACCAGCAGAGGGGGAGGCAACTCTGGAAACACCATATATTTT
clone size: NA; J gene: TRBJ2-7; CDR3 length: 12; D gene: NA; V gene: TRBV29-1; CDR3 protein: CSVVRRGGEQYF; CDR3 DNA: TGCAGCGTTGTTAGGAGGGGGGGCGAGCAGTACTTC
clone size: NA; J gene: TRBJ1-2; CDR3 length: 13; D gene: TRBD1; V gene: TRBV30; CDR3 protein: CAWSNRGRGGYTF; CDR3 DNA: TGTGCCTGGAGTAACAGGGGGCGCGGTGGCTACACCTTC
clone size: NA; J gene: TRBJ2-3; CDR3 length: 15; D gene: TRBD2; V gene: TRBV11-2; CDR3 protein: CASSLELAGGDTQYF; CDR3 DNA: TGTGCCAGCAGCTTAGAACTAGCGGGAGGGGATACGCAGTATTTT
clone size: NA; J gene: TRBJ2-2; CDR3 length: 16; D gene: TRBD2; V gene: TRBV4-3; CDR3 protein: CASSQGLAANTGELFF; CDR3 DNA: TGCGCCAGCAGCCAAGGTCTAGCGGCGAACACCGGGGAGCTGTTTTTT
clone size: NA; J gene: TRBJ2-2; CDR3 length: 14; D gene: TRBD1; V gene: TRBV18; CDR3 protein: CASSPSRGPGELFF; CDR3 DNA: TGTGCCAGCTCACCATCCAGGGGGCCCGGGGAGCTGTTTTTT
clone size: NA; J gene: TRBJ1-2; CDR3 length: 16; D gene: TRBD1; V gene: TRBV18; CDR3 protein: CASSLSGAGGYGGYTF; CDR3 DNA: TGTGCCAGCTCTTTGAGTGGGGCAGGGGGCTACGGTGGCTACACCTTC
clone size: few; J gene: TRBJ1-4; CDR3 length: 15; D gene: TRBD1; V gene: TRBV6-5; CDR3 protein: CASSSLTGGAEKLFF; CDR3 DNA: TGTGCCAGCAGTTCACTAACAGGGGGGGCTGAAAAACTGTTTTTT
clone size: NA; J gene: TRBJ1-2; CDR3 length: 15; D gene: TRBD1; V gene: TRBV5-5; CDR3 protein: CASTPRLTGDYGYTF; CDR3 DNA: TGTGCCAGCACCCCTAGACTGACAGGGGACTATGGCTACACCTTC
clone size: once; J gene: TRBJ2-3; CDR3 length: 15; D gene: TRBD2; V gene: TRBV4-3; CDR3 protein: CASSPLPSGTDTQYF; CDR3 DNA: TGCGCCAGCAGCCCGCTACCTAGCGGTACAGATACGCAGTATTTT
clone size: NA; J gene: TRBJ2-7; CDR3 length: 15; D gene: NA; V gene: TRBV7-9; CDR3 protein: CASLPSMLGEDEQYF; CDR3 DNA: TGTGCCAGCTTGCCCTCCATGCTAGGGGAGGACGAGCAGTACTTC
clone size: once; J gene: TRBJ2-1; CDR3 length: 15; D gene: TRBD2; V gene: TRBV7-2; CDR3 protein: CASSLWPSGRYEQFF; CDR3 DNA: TGTGCCAGCAGCTTGTGGCCTAGCGGGAGGTATGAGCAGTTCTTC
clone size: NA; J gene: TRBJ2-3; CDR3 length: 17; D gene: TRBD2; V gene: TRBV4-2; CDR3 protein: CASSQDRLRDYTDTQYF; CDR3 DNA: TGTGCCAGCAGCCAAGATCGGCTCCGGGACTACACAGATACGCAGTATTTT
clone size: NA; J gene: TRBJ1-2; CDR3 length: 13; D gene: TRBD1; V gene: TRBV19; CDR3 protein: CASKNRGAYGYTF; CDR3 DNA: TGTGCCAGTAAAAACAGGGGTGCCTATGGCTACACCTTC
clone size: NA; J gene: TRBJ1-4; CDR3 length: 14; D gene: TRBD1; V gene: TRBV27; CDR3 protein: CASSDTGGHEKLFF; CDR3 DNA: TGTGCCAGCAGTGATACAGGGGGTCATGAAAAGCTGTTTTTT
clone size: NA; J gene: TRBJ2-5; CDR3 length: 12; D gene: NA; V gene: TRBV29-1; CDR3 protein: CSVDRVRETQYF; CDR3 DNA: TGCAGCGTTGACAGGGTACGGGAGACCCAGTACTTC
clone size: NA; J gene: TRBJ2-1; CDR3 length: 18; D gene: NA; V gene: TRBV4-1; CDR3 protein: CASSPNFGRELPYNEQFF; CDR3 DNA: TGCGCCAGCAGCCCCAACTTTGGGCGGGAACTACCCTACAATGAGCAGTTCTTC
clone size: NA; J gene: TRBJ1-5; CDR3 length: 13; D gene: NA; V gene: TRBV7-9; CDR3 protein: CASSLEGDQPQHF; CDR3 DNA: TGTGCCAGCAGCTTGGAGGGAGATCAGCCCCAGCATTTT
clone size: NA; J gene: TRBJ2-1; CDR3 length: 14; D gene: NA; V gene: TRBV6-5; CDR3 protein: CASSYRPAATEQFF; CDR3 DNA: TGTGCCAGCAGTTACAGACCGGCGGCGACTGAGCAGTTCTTC
clone size: NA; J gene: TRBJ1-4; CDR3 length: 15; D gene: TRBD1; V gene: TRBV4-2; CDR3 protein: CASSPDRGTNEKLFF; CDR3 DNA: TGTGCCAGCAGCCCCGACAGGGGTACGAATGAAAAACTGTTTTTT
clone size: NA; J gene: TRBJ2-3; CDR3 length: 15; D gene: TRBD2; V gene: TRBV7-2; CDR3 protein: CASSLDLGGVDTQYF; CDR3 DNA: TGTGCCAGCAGCTTAGATCTGGGAGGGGTAGATACGCAGTATTTT
clone size: few; J gene: TRBJ2-7; CDR3 length: 11; D gene: NA; V gene: TRBV20-1; CDR3 protein: CSAVEWYEQYF; CDR3 DNA: TGCAGTGCTGTAGAATGGTACGAGCAGTACTTC
clone size: few; J gene: TRBJ1-1; CDR3 length: 14; D gene: TRBD1; V gene: TRBV7-9; CDR3 protein: CAEGQGAGDTEAFF; CDR3 DNA: TGTGCCGAAGGACAGGGGGCGGGCGACACTGAAGCTTTCTTT
clone size: NA; J gene: TRBJ1-2; CDR3 length: 14; D gene: NA; V gene: TRBV30; CDR3 protein: CAWRQTGFGYGYTF; CDR3 DNA: TGTGCCTGGAGGCAAACAGGTTTTGGCTATGGCTACACCTTC
clone size: few; J gene: TRBJ1-4; CDR3 length: 14; D gene: TRBD1; V gene: TRBV9; CDR3 protein: CASSEQGDNEKLFF; CDR3 DNA: TGTGCCAGCAGCGAACAGGGGGATAATGAAAAACTGTTTTTT
clone size: NA; J gene: TRBJ2-7; CDR3 length: 14; D gene: TRBD2; V gene: TRBV6-6; CDR3 protein: CASSLTGTSNEQYF; CDR3 DNA: TGTGCCAGCAGCTTGACCGGGACTAGCAACGAGCAGTACTTC
clone size: NA; J gene: TRBJ2-7; CDR3 length: 14; D gene: TRBD1; V gene: TRBV7-2; CDR3 protein: CASSFRDRVTEQYF; CDR3 DNA: TGTGCCAGCAGCTTCCGGGACAGGGTGACTGAGCAGTACTTC
clone size: NA; J gene: TRBJ2-1; CDR3 length: 15; D gene: TRBD2; V gene: TRBV28; CDR3 protein: CASSLPTGGREEQFF; CDR3 DNA: TGTGCCAGCAGTTTACCCACGGGAGGGAGAGAGGAGCAGTTCTTC